This TCR beta chain came from a study of blood T cell repertoires in COVID-19. Study as a whole: Specimens from acute and convalescent COVID-19 originated in the United States, Italy and Spain. T cells, B-cell-depleted T cells, or PBMCs supplied cDNA or gDNA.

Under the authors' procedure: Amplifying reference gene primers gave estimates of nucleated cell counts. Using immunoSEQ multiplex PCR, the repertoire was profiled, and TCRdb retains in-frame clones only, with some absent. V, J and clone size are taken as reported in that table, and D and trimming were inferred from the DNA itself. The data contain about 290,000 clones, about 85% of them singletons. Deletions cut 0 bases from V and 0 bases from J, with 8 bases between. There are 15 residues in the CDR3. Germline V gene lookup returns CDR1 MNHEY and CDR2 SMNVEV (reference sequence). The sequence derives from a woman aged 50 to 60 with active or convalescent COVID-19. Material for sequencing was peripheral blood. The rearrangement uses TRBV27 and TRBJ1-1, with D perhaps TRBD1 (5 bases). CDR3 loop: CASSLSGGLNTEAFF. As DNA, the CDR3 is TGTGCCAGCAGTTTATCCGGGGGATTGAACACTGAAGCTTTCTTT.